This T cell receptor (beta chain) was documented in a study of blood T cells in healthy people across ages. Whole-study results and caveats: The lack of PBMC sorting stopped any conclusive naive versus antigen-experienced comparison. Diversity of TCR beta per million T cells declined in a roughly linear way with age.

Of note for this clonotype: Its antigen is undetermined.

The donors, all healthy, were Caucasians living in Russia, aged roughly 6 to 100. It was with a sample-barcoded 5' primer and a J-beta primer mix that a second PCR of roughly 7 to 12 cycles was run. With 12 random nucleotides, a template-switch adaptor tagged each individual cDNA molecule. TCRdb re-derived calls from the 5' RACE reads in MiXCR, one entry per CDR3 protein. The repertoire holds roughly 800,000 distinct CDR3 sequences, with over 45% as singletons. Per germline, CDR1 ENHRY and CDR2 SYGVKD. This CDR3 contains 15 residues. V was clipped by 3 bases and J by 0 bases; unmatched bases: 5. The sample taken for sequencing was blood. The V call is TRBV10-3, the J call TRBJ2-7, with TRBD1 identical over 7 bases. This clonotype originated in a man aged 25-45 years in good health. The CDR3 nucleotides read TGTGCCATCAGTGACATGGGACAGAGCTCCTACGAGCAGTACTTC. This codes for CAISDMGQSSYEQYF.